The sequence of this T cell receptor (beta chain) was determined in a study of identical twins. This clonotype has only a few counts. Each CDR3 protein is one row after TCRdb ran MiXCR on the 5' RACE reads. The profile shows about 210,000 distinct CDR3 sequences, roughly 9.4% of them singletons. The V end lost 6 bases, the J end lost 1 base, and 12 bases lay between the germline ends. The CDR3 spans 14 residues. From germline, CDR1 is DFQATT and CDR2 SNEGSKA (reference sequence). This chain joins TRBV20-1 and TRBJ2-2; D unclear. The source is a woman aged 18-30 years in good health. Sequenced input: memory (CD45RO+) T cells sorted from blood. As DNA, the CDR3 is TGCAGTGCCCCAATCGGTAGGAACACCGGGGAGCTGTTTTTT. It translates to CSAPIGRNTGELFF.